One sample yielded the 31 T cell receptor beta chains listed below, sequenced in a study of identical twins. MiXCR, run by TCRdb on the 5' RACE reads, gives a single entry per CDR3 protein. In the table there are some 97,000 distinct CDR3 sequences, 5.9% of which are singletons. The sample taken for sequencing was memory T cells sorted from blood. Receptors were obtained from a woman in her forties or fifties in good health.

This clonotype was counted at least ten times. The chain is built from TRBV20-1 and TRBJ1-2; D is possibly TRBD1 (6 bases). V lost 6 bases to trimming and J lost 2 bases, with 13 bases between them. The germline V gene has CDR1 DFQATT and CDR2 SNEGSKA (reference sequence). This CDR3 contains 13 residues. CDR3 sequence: CSARGTTNYGYTF. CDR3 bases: TGCAGTGCGCGCGGGACAACAAACTATGGCTACACCTTC.

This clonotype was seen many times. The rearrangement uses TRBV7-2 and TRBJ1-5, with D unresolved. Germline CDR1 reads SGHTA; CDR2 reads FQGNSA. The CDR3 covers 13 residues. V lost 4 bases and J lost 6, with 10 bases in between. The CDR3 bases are TGTGCCAGCAGCTCACAGTATCTTCAGCCCCAGCATTTT. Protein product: CASSSQYLQPQHF.

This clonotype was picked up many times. The CDR3 loop reads CASSAVQTTDTQYF. The DNA of the CDR3 is TGTGCCAGCAGTGCGGTTCAAACCACAGATACGCAGTATTTT. This chain links TRBV2 with TRBJ2-3; D not resolved. Trimming shortened V by 4 bases and J by 2 bases, and 10 bases separated the two germline ends. This CDR3 is built from 14 residues. The germline V gene encodes CDR1 SNHLY and CDR2 FYNNEI. The full variable domain, completed using reference TRBV2 and TRBJ2-3, is EPEVTQTPSHQVTQMGQEVILRCVPISNHLYFYWYRQILGQKVEFLVSFYNNEISEKSEIFDDQFSVERPDGSNFTLKIRSTKLEDSAMYFCASSAVQTTDTQYFGPGTRLTVL.

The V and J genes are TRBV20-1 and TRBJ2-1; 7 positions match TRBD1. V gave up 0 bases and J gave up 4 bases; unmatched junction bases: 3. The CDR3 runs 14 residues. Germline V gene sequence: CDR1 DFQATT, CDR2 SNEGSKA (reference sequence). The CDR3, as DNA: TGCAGTGCTAGAGATAGGACAGGATACAATGAGCAGTTCTTC. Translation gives CSARDRTGYNEQFF.

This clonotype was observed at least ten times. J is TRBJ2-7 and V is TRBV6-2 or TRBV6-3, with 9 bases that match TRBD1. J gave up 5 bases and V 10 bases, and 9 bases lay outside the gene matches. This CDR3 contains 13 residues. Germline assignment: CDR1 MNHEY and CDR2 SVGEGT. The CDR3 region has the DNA TGTGCCATAAAGACAGGGGGAGTCGACGAGCAGTACTTC. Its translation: CAIKTGGVDEQYF.

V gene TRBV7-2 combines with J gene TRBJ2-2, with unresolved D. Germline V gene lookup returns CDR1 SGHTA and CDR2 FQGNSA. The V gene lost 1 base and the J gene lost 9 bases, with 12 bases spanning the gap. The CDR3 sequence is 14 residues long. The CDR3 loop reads CASSLDSRTRELFF. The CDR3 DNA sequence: TGTGCCAGCAGCTTAGACTCGAGGACCCGGGAGCTGTTTTTT.

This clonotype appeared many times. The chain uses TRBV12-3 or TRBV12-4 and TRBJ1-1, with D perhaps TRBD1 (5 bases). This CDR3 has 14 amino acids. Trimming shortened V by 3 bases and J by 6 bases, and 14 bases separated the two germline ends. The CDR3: CASSLGVGGAEAFF. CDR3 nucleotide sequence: TGTGCCAGCAGTTTGGGTGTGGGGGGAGCTGAAGCTTTCTTT.

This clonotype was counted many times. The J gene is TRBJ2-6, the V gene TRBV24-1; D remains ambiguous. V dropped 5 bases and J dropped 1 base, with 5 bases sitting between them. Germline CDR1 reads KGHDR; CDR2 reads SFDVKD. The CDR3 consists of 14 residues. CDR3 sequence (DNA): TGTGCCACCAGTGCGGTTTCTGGGGCCAACGTCCTGACTTTC. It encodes CATSAVSGANVLTF.

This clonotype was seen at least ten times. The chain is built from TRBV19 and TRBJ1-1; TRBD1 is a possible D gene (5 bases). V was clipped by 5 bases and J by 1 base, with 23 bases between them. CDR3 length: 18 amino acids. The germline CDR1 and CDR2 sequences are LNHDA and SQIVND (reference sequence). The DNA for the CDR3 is TGTGCCAGTAGTCCCCGGGGTAGGGACGGACCAAGGAACACTGAAGCTTTCTTT. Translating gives CASSPRGRDGPRNTEAFF. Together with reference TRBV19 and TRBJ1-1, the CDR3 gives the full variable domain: DGGITQSPKYLFRKEGQNVTLSCEQNLNHDAMYWYRQDPGQGLRLIYYSQIVNDFQKGDIAEGYSVSREKKESFPLTVTSAQKNPTAFYLCASSPRGRDGPRNTEAFFGQGTRLTVV.

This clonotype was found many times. The CDR3 region has the DNA TGCAGCGTTGAAGACGGGACTAGCCTAGACAATGAGCAGTTCTTC. It translates to CSVEDGTSLDNEQFF. The chain has TRBV29-1 and TRBJ2-1; 9 nucleotides align to TRBD2. The germline CDR1 and CDR2 sequences are SQVTM and ANQGSEA. After removal of 0 bases from V and 5 bases from J, the junction contained 5 bases not matched to a gene. The CDR3 totals 15 residues.

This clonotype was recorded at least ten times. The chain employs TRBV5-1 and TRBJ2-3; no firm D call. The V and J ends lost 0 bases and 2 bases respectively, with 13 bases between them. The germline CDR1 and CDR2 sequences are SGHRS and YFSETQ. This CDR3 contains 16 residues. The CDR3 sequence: CASSLGGSGFTDTQYF. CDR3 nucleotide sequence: TGCGCCAGCAGCTTGGGGGGAAGTGGCTTCACAGATACGCAGTATTTT.

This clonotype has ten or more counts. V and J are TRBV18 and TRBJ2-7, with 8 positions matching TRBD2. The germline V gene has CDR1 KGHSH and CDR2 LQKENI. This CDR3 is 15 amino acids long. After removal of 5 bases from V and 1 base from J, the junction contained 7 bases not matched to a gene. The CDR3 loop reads CASSIPGGFSYEQYV. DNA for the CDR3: TGTGCCAGCTCAATTCCGGGAGGGTTTTCCTACGAGCAGTACGTC.

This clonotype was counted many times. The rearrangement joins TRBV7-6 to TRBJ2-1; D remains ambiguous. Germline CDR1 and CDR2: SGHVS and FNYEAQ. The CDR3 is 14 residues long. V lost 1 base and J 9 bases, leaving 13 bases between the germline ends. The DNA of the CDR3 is TGTGCCAGCAGCTTAGGCTTTTCCGATGGTGAGCAGTTCTTC. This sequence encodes CASSLGFSDGEQFF.

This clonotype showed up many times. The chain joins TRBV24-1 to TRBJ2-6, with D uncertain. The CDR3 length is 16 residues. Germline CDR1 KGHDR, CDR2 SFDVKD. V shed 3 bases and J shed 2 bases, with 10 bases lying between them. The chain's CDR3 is CATSDPGTAGANVLTF. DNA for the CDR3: TGTGCCACCAGTGATCCGGGTACTGCTGGGGCCAACGTCCTGACTTTC.

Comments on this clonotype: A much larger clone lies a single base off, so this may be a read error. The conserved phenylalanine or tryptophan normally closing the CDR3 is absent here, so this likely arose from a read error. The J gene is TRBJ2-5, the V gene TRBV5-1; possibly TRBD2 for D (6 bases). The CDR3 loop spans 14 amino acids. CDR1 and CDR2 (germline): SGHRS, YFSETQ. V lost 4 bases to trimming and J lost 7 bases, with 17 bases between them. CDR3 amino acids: CASSPRGGMGTQYS. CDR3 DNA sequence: TGCGCCAGCAGCCCCCGGGGCGGGATGGGGACCCAGTACTCC.

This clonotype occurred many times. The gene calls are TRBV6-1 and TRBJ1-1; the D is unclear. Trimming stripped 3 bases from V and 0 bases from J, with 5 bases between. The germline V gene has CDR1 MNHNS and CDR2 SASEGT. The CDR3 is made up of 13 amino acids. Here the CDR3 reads CASSEGMNTEAFF. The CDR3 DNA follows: TGTGCCAGCAGTGAGGGAATGAACACTGAAGCTTTCTTT.

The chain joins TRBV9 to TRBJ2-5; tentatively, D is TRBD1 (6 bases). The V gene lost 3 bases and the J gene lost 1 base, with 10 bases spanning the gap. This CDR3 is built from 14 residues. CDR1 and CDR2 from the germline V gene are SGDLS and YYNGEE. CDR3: CASSGTVAQETQYF. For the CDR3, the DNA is TGTGCCAGCAGCGGGACAGTCGCCCAAGAGACCCAGTACTTC. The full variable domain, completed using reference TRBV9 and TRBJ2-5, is DSGVTQTPKHLITATGQRVTLRCSPRSGDLSVYWYQQSLDQGLQFLIQYYNGEERAKGNILERFSAQQFPDLHSELNLSSLELGDSALYFCASSGTVAQETQYFGPGTRLLVL.

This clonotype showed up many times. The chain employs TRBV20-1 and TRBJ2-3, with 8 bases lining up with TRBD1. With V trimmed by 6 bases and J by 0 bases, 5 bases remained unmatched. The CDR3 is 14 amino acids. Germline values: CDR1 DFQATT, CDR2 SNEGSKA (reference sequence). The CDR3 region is CSAGTGPSTDTQYF. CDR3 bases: TGCAGTGCCGGGACAGGCCCTAGCACAGATACGCAGTATTTT.

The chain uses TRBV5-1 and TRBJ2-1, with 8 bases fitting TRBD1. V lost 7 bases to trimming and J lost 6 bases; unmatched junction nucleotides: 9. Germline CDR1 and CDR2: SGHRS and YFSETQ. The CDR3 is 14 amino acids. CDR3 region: CASGRDRYPNEQFF. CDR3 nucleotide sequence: TGCGCCAGCGGAAGGGACAGGTACCCCAATGAGCAGTTCTTC.

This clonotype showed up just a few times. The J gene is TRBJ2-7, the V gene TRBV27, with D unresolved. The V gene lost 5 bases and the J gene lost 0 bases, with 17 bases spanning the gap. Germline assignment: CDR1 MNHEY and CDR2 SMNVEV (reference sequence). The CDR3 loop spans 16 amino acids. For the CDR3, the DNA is TGTGCCAGCAGTAGAAAACCTATGGGCAGCTCCTACGAGCAGTACGTC. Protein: CASSRKPMGSSYEQYV.

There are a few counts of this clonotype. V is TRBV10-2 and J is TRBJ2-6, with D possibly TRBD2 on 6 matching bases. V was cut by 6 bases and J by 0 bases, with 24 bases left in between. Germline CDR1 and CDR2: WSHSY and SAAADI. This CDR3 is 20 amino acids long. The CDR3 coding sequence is TGCGCCAGCAGAGCTGGGCCCCGGGACTCCCAGAGCTCTGGGGCCAACGTCCTGACTTTC. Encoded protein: CASRAGPRDSQSSGANVLTF.

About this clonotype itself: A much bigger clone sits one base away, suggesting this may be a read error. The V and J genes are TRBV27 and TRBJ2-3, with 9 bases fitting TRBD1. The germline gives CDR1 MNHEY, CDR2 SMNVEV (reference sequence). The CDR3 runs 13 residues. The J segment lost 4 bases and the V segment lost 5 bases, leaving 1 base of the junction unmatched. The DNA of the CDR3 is TGTGCCAGCAGTGGACAGGGGTCAGATACGCAGTATTTT. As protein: CASSGQGSDTQYF.

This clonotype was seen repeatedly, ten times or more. CDR3 in DNA: TGTGCCAGCAGCCAAGATAGCGGGAGGGCCTTAGACGAGCAGTTCTTC. It yields the protein CASSQDSGRALDEQFF. The chain is built from TRBV3-1 and TRBJ2-1; 11 bases are a match to TRBD2. V trimming: 0 bases; J trimming: 10 bases; junction bases outside the gene matches: 8. The CDR3 is 16 amino acids. Per germline, CDR1 LGHDT and CDR2 YNNKEL (reference sequence).

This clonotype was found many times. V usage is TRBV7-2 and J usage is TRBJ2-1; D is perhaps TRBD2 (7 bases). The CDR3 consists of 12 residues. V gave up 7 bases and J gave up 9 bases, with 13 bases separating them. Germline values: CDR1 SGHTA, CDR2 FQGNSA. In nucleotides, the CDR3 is TGTGCCAGCATGGGGGGGGCGTTTGAGCAGTTCTTC. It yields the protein CASMGGAFEQFF. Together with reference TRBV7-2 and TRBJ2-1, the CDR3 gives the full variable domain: GAGVSQSPSNKVTEKGKDVELRCDPISGHTALYWYRQSLGQGLEFLIYFQGNSAPDKSGLPSDRFSAERTGGSVSTLTIQRTQQEDSAVYLCASMGGAFEQFFGPGTRLTVL.

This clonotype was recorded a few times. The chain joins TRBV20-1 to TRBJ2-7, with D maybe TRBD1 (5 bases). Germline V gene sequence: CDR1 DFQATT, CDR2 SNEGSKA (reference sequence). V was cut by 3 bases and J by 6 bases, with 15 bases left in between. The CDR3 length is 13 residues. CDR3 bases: TGCAGTGCTAGCCTTAGGGGCGGCGGCGAGCAGTACTTC. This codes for CSASLRGGGEQYF.

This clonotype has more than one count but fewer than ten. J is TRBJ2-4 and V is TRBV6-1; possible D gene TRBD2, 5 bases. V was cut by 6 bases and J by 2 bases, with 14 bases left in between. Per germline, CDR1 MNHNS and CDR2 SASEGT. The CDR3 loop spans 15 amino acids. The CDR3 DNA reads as TGTGCCAGCAGGCCCATAGGCGGGTCCAAAAACATTCAGTACTTC. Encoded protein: CASRPIGGSKNIQYF.

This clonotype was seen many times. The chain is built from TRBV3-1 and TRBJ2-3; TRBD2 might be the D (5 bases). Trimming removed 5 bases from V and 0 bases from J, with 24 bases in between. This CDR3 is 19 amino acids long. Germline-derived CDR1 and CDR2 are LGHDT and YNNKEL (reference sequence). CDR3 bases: TGTGCCAGCAGCTCCTCGCGAAGCGGAAGCTTCTTTAGCACAGATACGCAGTATTTT. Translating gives CASSSSRSGSFFSTDTQYF.

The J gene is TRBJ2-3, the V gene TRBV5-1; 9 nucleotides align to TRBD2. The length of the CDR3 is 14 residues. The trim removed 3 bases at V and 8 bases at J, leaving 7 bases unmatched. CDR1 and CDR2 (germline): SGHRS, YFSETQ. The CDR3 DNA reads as TGCGCCAGCAGCTCGAGCGGGGGGCTGGCTACGCAGTATTTT. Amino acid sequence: CASSSSGGLATQYF.

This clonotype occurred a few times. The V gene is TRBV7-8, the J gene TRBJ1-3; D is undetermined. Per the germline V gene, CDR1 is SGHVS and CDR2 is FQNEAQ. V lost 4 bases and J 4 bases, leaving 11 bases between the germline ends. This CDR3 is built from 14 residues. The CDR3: CASSSRLGGNTIYF. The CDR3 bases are TGTGCCAGCAGCTCAAGACTGGGAGGAAACACCATATATTTT.

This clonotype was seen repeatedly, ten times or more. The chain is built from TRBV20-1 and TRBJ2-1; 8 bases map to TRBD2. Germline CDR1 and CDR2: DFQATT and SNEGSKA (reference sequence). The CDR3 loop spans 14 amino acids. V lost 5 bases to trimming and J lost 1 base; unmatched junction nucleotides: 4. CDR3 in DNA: TGCAGTGCTTATAGCGGGAATTCCTACAATGAGCAGTTCTTC. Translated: CSAYSGNSYNEQFF.

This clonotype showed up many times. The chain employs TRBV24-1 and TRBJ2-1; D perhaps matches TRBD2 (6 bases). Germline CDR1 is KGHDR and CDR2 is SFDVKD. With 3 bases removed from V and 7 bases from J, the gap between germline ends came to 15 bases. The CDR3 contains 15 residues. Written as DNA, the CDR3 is TGTGCCACCAGTGATACGCCCTCAGGGAGGAATGAGCAGTTCTTC. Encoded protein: CATSDTPSGRNEQFF.